One sample yielded the 11 T cell receptor beta chains listed below, sequenced in a study of blood T cell repertoires in COVID-19. Clones were read by immunoSEQ multiplex PCR, and TCRdb kept only the in-frame ones, dropping some. The sample yields about 80,000 clones, 82% seen once. The sequencing input was peripheral blood. All receptors derive from an elderly man with acute or convalescent COVID-19.

The chain combines TRBV7-3 with TRBJ2-2; 7 nucleotides align to TRBD1. The CDR3 totals 14 residues. V gave up 5 bases and J gave up 3 bases; unmatched junction bases: 3. Germline loops: CDR1 SGHTA, CDR2 FQGTGA. The CDR3 nucleotides are TGTGCCAGCAGCGGGGACAGATACACCGGGGAGCTGTTTTTT. Amino acid sequence: CASSGDRYTGELFF. Full variable domain (remainder filled in from reference TRBV7-3 and TRBJ2-2): GAGVSQTPSNKVTEKGKYVELRCDPISGHTALYWYRQSLGQGPEFLIYFQGTGAADDSGLPNDRFFAVRPEGSVSTLKIQRTERGDSAVYLCASSGDRYTGELFFGEGSRLTVL.

This clone appeared a single time. This chain links TRBV12-5 with TRBJ1-5, with D maybe TRBD1 (5 bases). The CDR3 totals 14 residues. V lost 2 bases, J lost 6 bases, and 11 bases lay in between. Germline values: CDR1 LGHNT, CDR2 FRNRAP. CDR3 DNA sequence: TGTGCTAGTGGTTTGTCAGGGTTCGTTCAGCCCCAGCATTTT. This codes for CASGLSGFVQPQHF.

The V call is TRBV30, the J call TRBJ2-7; perhaps TRBD1 as D (6 bases). V lost 3 bases and J lost 3, with 15 bases in between. This CDR3 is 14 amino acids long. The germline CDR1 and CDR2 sequences are GTSNPN and SVGIG (reference sequence). The chain's CDR3 is CAWRWGQGVYEQYF. DNA of the CDR3: TGTGCCTGGAGGTGGGGGCAGGGAGTCTACGAGCAGTACTTC.

V and J are TRBV3-1 (or the pseudogene TRBV3-2) and TRBJ2-1; 11 bases are shared with TRBD2. The CDR3 is 15 residues long. Germline V lookup: CDR1 LGHDT, CDR2 YNNKEL (reference sequence). The V segment lost 4 bases and the J segment 10 bases; nucleotides outside the gene matches: 9. CDR3 in DNA: TGTGCCAGCAGCCGGGGTAGCGGGGGGGCAAAAGAGCAGTTCTTC. This codes for CASSRGSGGAKEQFF.

The V call is TRBV12-5, the J call TRBJ2-1, with a tentative D call TRBD1 (6 bases). Germline assignment: CDR1 LGHNT and CDR2 FRNRAP. This CDR3 is 12 amino acids long. Trimming left V 2 bases short and J 14 bases short, with 13 bases between. In DNA, the CDR3 is TGTGCTAGTGGTTTGCAGGAAGGGGGAGAGTTCTTC. It codes for CASGLQEGGEFF.

The rearrangement links TRBV12-2 to TRBJ1-4; the table's D call of TRBD1 was not tested on the DNA. TRBV12-2 is a recognized pseudogene. The CDR3 runs to 15 residues. DNA for the CDR3: TGTGCAAGTCGCTCGGGGGACAGGGGGCTTGAAAAACTGTTTTTT. Translation gives CASRSGDRGLEKLFF.

The chain couples TRBV15 to TRBJ1-4; D unclear. Germline V lookup: CDR1 LNHNV, CDR2 YYDKDF (reference sequence). This CDR3 is 18 amino acids long. Trimming removed 0 bases at V and 8 bases at J, with 22 bases between. The CDR3 DNA is TGTGCCACCAGCAGAGACCGCCCATTAACAGCGGCGGGGGAAAAACTGTTTTTT. It codes for CATSRDRPLTAAGEKLFF.

The chain links TRBV6-2 or TRBV6-3 to TRBJ1-4; 9 bases are shared with TRBD1. The junction had 8 bases not matched to a gene; V was cut back by 5 bases and J by 7 bases. The CDR3 runs 15 residues. CDR1 is MNHEY, CDR2 SVGEGT, per germline. CDR3 bases: TGTGCCAGCAGTAAACAGGGGGCTGGAGGTGAAAAACTGTTTTTT. Translation gives CASSKQGAGGEKLFF.

The chain links TRBV15 to TRBJ1-3, with TRBD1 as a possible D gene (5 bases). CDR1 LNHNV and CDR2 YYDKDF come from the germline V gene (reference sequence). The germline V and J ends were trimmed by 3 bases and 4 bases, with 16 bases remaining between them. The CDR3 contains 16 residues. The DNA of the CDR3 is TGTGCCACCAGCAGTCGCCAGGGAACCGAGGGAAACACCATATATTTT. It encodes CATSSRQGTEGNTIYF. The full variable domain, completed using reference TRBV15 and TRBJ1-3, is DAMVIQNPRYQVTQFGKPVTLSCSQTLNHNVMYWYQQKSSQAPKLLFHYYDKDFNNEADTPDNFQSRRPNTSFCFLDIRSPGLGDTAMYLCATSSRQGTEGNTIYFGEGSWLTVV.

V and J are TRBV5-1 and TRBJ2-1, with 9 bases aligning to TRBD1. Germline CDR1 SGHRS, CDR2 YFSETQ. The CDR3 has 13 amino acids. V shed 2 bases and J 9 bases; nucleotides not matched to a gene: 3. CDR3 in DNA: TGCGCCAGCAGCTTACAGGGGGCCCGTGAGCAGTTCTTC. Amino acids: CASSLQGAREQFF.

V is TRBV6-5 and J is TRBJ2-1; 7 bases match TRBD1. Trimming removed 8 bases from V and 0 bases from J; junction bases left unmatched: 7. CDR3 size: 15 residues. CDR1 and CDR2 from the germline V gene are MNHEY and SVGAGI. CDR3 in DNA: TGTGCCAGCCGGGACAGTCCGAGCTCCTACAATGAGCAGTTCTTC. Its protein is CASRDSPSSYNEQFF.